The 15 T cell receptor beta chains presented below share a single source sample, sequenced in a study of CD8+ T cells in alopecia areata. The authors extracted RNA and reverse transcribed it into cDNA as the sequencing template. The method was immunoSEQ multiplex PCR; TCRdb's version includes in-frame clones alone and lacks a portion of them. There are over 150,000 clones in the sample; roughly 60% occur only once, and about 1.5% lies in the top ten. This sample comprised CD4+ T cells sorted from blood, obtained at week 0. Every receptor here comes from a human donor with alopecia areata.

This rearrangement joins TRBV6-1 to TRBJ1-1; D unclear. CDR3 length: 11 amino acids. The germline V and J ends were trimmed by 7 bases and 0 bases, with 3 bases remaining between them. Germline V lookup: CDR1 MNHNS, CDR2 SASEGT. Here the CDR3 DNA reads TGTGCCAGCACTGTGAACACTGAAGCTTTCTTT. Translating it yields CASTVNTEAFF.

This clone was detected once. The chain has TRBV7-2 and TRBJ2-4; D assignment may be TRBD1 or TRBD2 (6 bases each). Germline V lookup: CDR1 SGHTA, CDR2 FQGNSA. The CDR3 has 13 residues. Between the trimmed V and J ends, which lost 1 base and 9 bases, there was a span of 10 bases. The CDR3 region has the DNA TGTGCCAGCAGCTTAGATGAGGGGGGCATTCAGTACTTC. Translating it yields CASSLDEGGIQYF. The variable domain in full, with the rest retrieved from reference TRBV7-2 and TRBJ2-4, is GAGVSQSPSNKVTEKGKDVELRCDPISGHTALYWYRQSLGQGLEFLIYFQGNSAPDKSGLPSDRFSAERTGGSVSTLTIQRTQQEDSAVYLCASSLDEGGIQYFGAGTRLSVL.

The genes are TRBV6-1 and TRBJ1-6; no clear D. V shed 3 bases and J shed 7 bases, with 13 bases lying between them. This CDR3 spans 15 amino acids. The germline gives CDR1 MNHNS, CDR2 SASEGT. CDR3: CASSESFAGNSPLHF. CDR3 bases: TGTGCCAGCAGTGAGTCGTTTGCGGGGAATTCACCCCTCCACTTT.

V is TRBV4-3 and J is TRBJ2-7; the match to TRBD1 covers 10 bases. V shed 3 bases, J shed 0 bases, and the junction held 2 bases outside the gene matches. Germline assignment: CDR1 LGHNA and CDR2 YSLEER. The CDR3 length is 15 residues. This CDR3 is CASSQDRGSSYEQYF. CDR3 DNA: TGCGCCAGCAGCCAGGACAGGGGGTCCTCCTACGAGCAGTACTTC.

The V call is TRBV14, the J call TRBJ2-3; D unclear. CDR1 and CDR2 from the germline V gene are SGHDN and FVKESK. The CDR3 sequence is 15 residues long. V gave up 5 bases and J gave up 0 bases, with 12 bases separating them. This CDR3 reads CASSSRLSSTDTQYF. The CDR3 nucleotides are TGTGCCAGCAGCTCGCGACTCAGCAGCACAGATACGCAGTATTTT.

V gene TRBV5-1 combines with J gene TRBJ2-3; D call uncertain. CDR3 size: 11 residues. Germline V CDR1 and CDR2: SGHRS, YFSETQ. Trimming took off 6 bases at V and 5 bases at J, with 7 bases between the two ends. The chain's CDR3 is CASKREDTQYF. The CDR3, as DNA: TGCGCCAGCAAAAGGGAAGATACGCAGTATTTT. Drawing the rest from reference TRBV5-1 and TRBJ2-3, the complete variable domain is KAGVTQTPRYLIKTRGQQVTLSCSPISGHRSVSWYQQTPGQGLQFLFEYFSETQRNKGNFPGRFSGRQFSNSRSEMNVSTLELGDSALYLCASKREDTQYFGPGTRLTVL.

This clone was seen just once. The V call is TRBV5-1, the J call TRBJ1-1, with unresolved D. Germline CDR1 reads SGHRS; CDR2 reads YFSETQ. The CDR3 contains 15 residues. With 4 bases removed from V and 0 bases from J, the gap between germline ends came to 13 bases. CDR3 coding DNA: TGCGCCAGCAGCCCGTACAAGGGCCTGAACACTGAAGCTTTCTTT. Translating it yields CASSPYKGLNTEAFF. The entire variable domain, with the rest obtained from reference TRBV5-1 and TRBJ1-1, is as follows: KAGVTQTPRYLIKTRGQQVTLSCSPISGHRSVSWYQQTPGQGLQFLFEYFSETQRNKGNFPGRFSGRQFSNSRSEMNVSTLELGDSALYLCASSPYKGLNTEAFFGQGTRLTVV.

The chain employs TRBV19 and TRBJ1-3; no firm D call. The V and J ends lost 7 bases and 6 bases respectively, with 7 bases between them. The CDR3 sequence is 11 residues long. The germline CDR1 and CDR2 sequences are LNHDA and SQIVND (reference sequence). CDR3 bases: TGTGCCAGTACGGCCCTAAACACCATATATTTT. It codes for CASTALNTIYF.

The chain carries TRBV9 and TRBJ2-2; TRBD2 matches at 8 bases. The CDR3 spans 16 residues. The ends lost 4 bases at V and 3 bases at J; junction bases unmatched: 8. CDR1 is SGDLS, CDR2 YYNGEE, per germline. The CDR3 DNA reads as TGTGCCAGCAGCACCGAGAGCGGGGGATACACCGGGGAGCTGTTTTTT. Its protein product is CASSTESGGYTGELFF.

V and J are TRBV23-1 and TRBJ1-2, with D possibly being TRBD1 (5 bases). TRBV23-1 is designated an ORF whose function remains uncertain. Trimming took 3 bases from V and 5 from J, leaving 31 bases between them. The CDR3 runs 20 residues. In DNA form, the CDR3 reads TGCGCCAGCAGTCAGAAATCAGGGCCCTCCCAAGGAGCTCTGCGTTATGGCTACACCTTC. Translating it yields CASSQKSGPSQGALRYGYTF.

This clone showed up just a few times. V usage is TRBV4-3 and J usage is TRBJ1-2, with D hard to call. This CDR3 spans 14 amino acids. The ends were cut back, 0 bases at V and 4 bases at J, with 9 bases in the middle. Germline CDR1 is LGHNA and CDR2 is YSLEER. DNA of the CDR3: TGCGCCAGCAGCCAAGATAGGCGGACCTATGGCTACACCTTC. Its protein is CASSQDRRTYGYTF.

The CDR3 loop reads CAISPDGVVYEQYF. CDR3 bases: TGTGCCATCAGCCCGGACGGGGTAGTGTACGAGCAGTACTTC. The chain is built from TRBV10-3 and TRBJ2-7; a weak D match, TRBD2 (5 bases). Deletions cut 6 bases from V and 4 bases from J, with 16 bases between. Germline V lookup: CDR1 ENHRY, CDR2 SYGVKD. This CDR3 contains 14 residues.

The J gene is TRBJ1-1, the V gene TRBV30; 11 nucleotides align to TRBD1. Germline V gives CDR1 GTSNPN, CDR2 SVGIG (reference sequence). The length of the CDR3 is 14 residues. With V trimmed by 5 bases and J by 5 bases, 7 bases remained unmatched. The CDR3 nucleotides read TGTGCCTGGGCCGGGACAGGGGGGAGGACTGAAGCTTTCTTT. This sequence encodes CAWAGTGGRTEAFF. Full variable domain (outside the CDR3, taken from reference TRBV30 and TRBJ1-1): SQTIHQWPATLVQPVGSPLSLECTVEGTSNPNLYWYRQAAGRGLQLLFYSVGIGQISSEVPQNLSASRPQDRQFILSSKKLLLSDSGFYLCAWAGTGGRTEAFFGQGTRLTVV.

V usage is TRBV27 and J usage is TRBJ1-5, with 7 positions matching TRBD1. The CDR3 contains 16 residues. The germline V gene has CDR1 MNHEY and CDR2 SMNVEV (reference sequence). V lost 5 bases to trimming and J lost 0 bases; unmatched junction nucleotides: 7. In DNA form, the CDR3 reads TGTGCCAGCAGTGTAACAGGGGCGCCTAGCAATCAGCCCCAGCATTTT. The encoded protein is CASSVTGAPSNQPQHF.

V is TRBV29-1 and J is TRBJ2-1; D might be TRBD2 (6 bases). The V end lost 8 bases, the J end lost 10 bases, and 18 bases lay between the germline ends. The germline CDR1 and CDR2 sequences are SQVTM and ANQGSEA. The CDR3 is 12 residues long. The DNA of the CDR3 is TGCAGCAGTGAGGTGGGGGGACCCGAGCAGTTCTTC. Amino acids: CSSEVGGPEQFF.